This T cell receptor (beta chain) was sequenced for a study of regulatory T cells in long-lasting Graves disease. Study at large: The definition of persistent Graves' disease was over 5 years of antithyroid drugs with positive TSH receptor antibodies. Study-wide findings and caveats: Newly diagnosed patients had higher TCR diversity than persistent Graves' patients did. When disease was persistent, TRBV28, TRBJ1-2 and TRBJ2-5 were the favored segments.

Building of the TCR beta libraries involved iRepertoire HTBI primers and Arm-PCR of CDR3 regions. TCRdb processed the multiplex PCR reads anew with MiXCR; each CDR3 protein has one entry. This sample has 500,000 to 700,000 distinct CDR3 sequences; 30% occur once, and the top ten carry roughly 41%. Concerning this clonotype itself: No antigen is known for it. This clone may be a read error of a much larger clone one base away.

The time point was: persistent/refractory GD, antithyroid drugs over 5 years with positive TRAb. PBMC RNA served as the TCR library source. Patients came through an endocrinology department, and that department was in Xi'an, China. V lost 6 bases and J lost 5, with 8 bases in between. There are 12 residues in the CDR3. Germline V gives CDR1 MGHDK, CDR2 SYGVNS. The specimen comprised peripheral blood mononuclear cells (PBMCs), sampled when the disease was refractory, from a patient treated with antithyroid drugs. V gene TRBV25-1 combines with J gene TRBJ1-5; TRBD1 is a possible D gene (5 bases). This clonotype originated in a female donor with Graves disease. This CDR3 is CASRVGDQPQHF. The CDR3 DNA is TGTGCCAGCAGGGTAGGGGATCAGCCCCAGCATTTT.